This T cell receptor (beta chain) is from a study of blood T cell repertoires in COVID-19. Overall study: Samples representing acute and convalescent COVID-19 were sourced from the United States, Italy and Spain. In each case, the material was cDNA or gDNA derived from T cells, B-cell-depleted T cells, or PBMCs.

The authors' processing: Using reference gene primer amplification, nucleated cell counts were estimated. The table came from immunoSEQ multiplex PCR; TCRdb's copy has only in-frame clones and leaves some out. Clonal size and the V and J genes are those of that table, whereas D and trimming came from the DNA. This repertoire shows 150,000 or so clones, around 81% found once; its top ten account for 11%. The CDR3 extends over 15 amino acids. Germline values: CDR1 SGHVS, CDR2 FNYEAQ. V lost 5 bases and J lost 0, with 13 bases in between. V and J are TRBV7-6 and TRBJ1-1, with D possibly matching TRBD1 (6 bases). The clonotype originates from a man in his fifties or sixties with active or convalescent COVID-19. The source material was peripheral blood. The CDR3: CASSLADSVNTEAFF. The CDR3 bases are TGTGCCAGCAGCCTTGCGGACAGTGTGAACACTGAAGCTTTCTTT.